The present T cell receptor (beta chain) was sequenced within a study of blood T cell repertoires in COVID-19. The assay was immunoSEQ multiplex PCR, and TCRdb's table has in-frame clones only and misses some. The sample lists 200,000 to 250,000 clones, around 84% occurring once. Germline trimming cut 5 bases from V and 2 bases from J; bases unmatched to any gene: 5. CDR3 length equals 15 residues. Germline CDR1 is KGHSH and CDR2 is LQKENI. J is TRBJ2-2 and V is TRBV18; 7 nucleotides align to TRBD1. Sequences were obtained from peripheral blood. The sequence derives from a human donor in a cohort sampled during active COVID-19. This CDR3 is CASSGTGANTGELFF. The CDR3 DNA follows: TGTGCCAGCTCAGGTACAGGGGCCAACACCGGGGAGCTGTTTTTT.